This T cell receptor (beta chain) was obtained from a study of beta chain features in type 1 diabetes. General study points: Moderate but significant shortening of TCRB CDR3s was recorded in all four CD4+ subsets from Type 1 diabetes patients.

Germline lookup yields CDR1 SGHRS and CDR2 YFSETQ. CDR3 length: 13 residues. Trimming took 1 base from V and 2 from J, leaving 6 bases between them. Worth noting for this clone: Its target is unknown.

Via the markers CD45RO/CCR7/CD25/CD127/CD95/CD27, stem cell-like memory, regulatory, central memory and naive CD4+ cells were sorted. Post-sort purity exceeded 95% for all sorted populations. As every portion of the isolated RNA was reverse transcribed, the sequencing read expressed TCRB transcripts. TCRdb keeps only in-frame clones here, not all; method: immunoSEQ multiplex PCR. The sample lists a few hundred thousand clones, approximately 31% occurring once. The clonotype comes from a man aged 18 to 35 in good health. The V gene is TRBV5-1, the J gene TRBJ1-2; D call uncertain. The source material was naive CD4+ T cells from blood. The CDR3 DNA reads as TGCGCCAGCAGCTTGTTAGGGAACTATGGCTACACCTTC. As protein: CASSLLGNYGYTF.